Listed below are T cell receptor beta chains from one sample, sequenced in a study of cytotoxic CD8 clonotypes in ibrutinib-treated CLL. The assay was immunoSEQ multiplex PCR, and TCRdb's table has in-frame clones only and misses some. The sample yields some 350,000 clones, over 60% seen once. The sequencing here drew on PBMCs, taken after 36 months of ibrutinib treatment. The receptors were gathered from a human donor with chronic lymphocytic leukemia. Both conserved end residues are part of each CDR3. The order of the fields is J gene, D gene, V gene, clone size, CDR3 length, CDR3 DNA, CDR3 protein. D genes are given only for firm matches. Size tells how often a clone was seen (once, few, many) or the class of an expanded clone, and some rows leave it out.

j_gene: TRBJ2-7; d_gene: TRBD2; v_gene: TRBV5-6; abundance: few; len: 15; CDR3nt: TGTGCCAGCAGCTTGGTGGGGAGGGCGACCTACGAGCAGTACTTC; CDR3aa: CASSLVGRATYEQYF
j_gene: TRBJ2-5; d_gene: NA; v_gene: TRBV11-2; abundance: once; len: 13; CDR3nt: TGTGCCAGCAGCTTTCCTGGCGGGGAGACCCAGTACTTC; CDR3aa: CASSFPGGETQYF
j_gene: TRBJ2-1; d_gene: NA; v_gene: TRBV6-1; abundance: NA; len: 15; CDR3nt: TGTGCCAGCAGCGTTACTAGGGGGGCCTACAATGAGCAGTTCTTC; CDR3aa: CASSVTRGAYNEQFF
j_gene: TRBJ1-2; d_gene: NA; v_gene: TRBV2; abundance: NA; len: 12; CDR3nt: TGTGCCAGCAGTGACAGGGTATATGGCTACACCTTC; CDR3aa: CASSDRVYGYTF
j_gene: TRBJ1-1; d_gene: TRBD1; v_gene: TRBV6-6; abundance: NA; len: 16; CDR3nt: TGTGCCAGCAGTTACGGAAGAGGACAGGGGAGGACTGAAGCTTTCTTT; CDR3aa: CASSYGRGQGRTEAFF
j_gene: TRBJ1-5; d_gene: NA; v_gene: TRBV7-6; abundance: once; len: 17; CDR3nt: TGTGCCAGCAGCTTAGCGGTGGCAGGCGTACAGAAAGGGCCCCAGCATTTT; CDR3aa: CASSLAVAGVQKGPQHF
j_gene: TRBJ2-7; d_gene: NA; v_gene: TRBV5-1; abundance: few; len: 15; CDR3nt: TGCGCCAGCAGCTCCCTCTCCGGGACGCACTACGAGCAGTACTTC; CDR3aa: CASSSLSGTHYEQYF
j_gene: TRBJ2-2; d_gene: NA; v_gene: TRBV7-7; abundance: NA; len: 15; CDR3nt: TGTGCCAGCAGCTTAGTGGCCGGGGCCACCGGGGAGCTGTTTTTT; CDR3aa: CASSLVAGATGELFF
j_gene: TRBJ2-7; d_gene: NA; v_gene: TRBV29-1; abundance: few; len: 14; CDR3nt: TGCAGCGTTGAGTTTGCCCGAGGAGGGCGCGAGCAGTACTTC; CDR3aa: CSVEFARGGREQYF
j_gene: TRBJ2-7; d_gene: TRBD1; v_gene: TRBV2; abundance: NA; len: 14; CDR3nt: TGTGCCAGCAGGAACCGGACAGGGTTCAACGAGCAGTACTTC; CDR3aa: CASRNRTGFNEQYF
j_gene: TRBJ2-5; d_gene: NA; v_gene: TRBV15; abundance: NA; len: 15; CDR3nt: TGTGCCACCAGCAGAGAATATGCTGCGCAAGAGACCCAGTACTTC; CDR3aa: CATSREYAAQETQYF
j_gene: TRBJ2-7; d_gene: NA; v_gene: TRBV28; abundance: NA; len: 14; CDR3nt: TGTGCCAGCAGCTTCTATCCGGGCTCCTACGAGCAGTACTTC; CDR3aa: CASSFYPGSYEQYF
j_gene: TRBJ2-1; d_gene: NA; v_gene: TRBV7-6; abundance: NA; len: 15; CDR3nt: TGTGCCAGCAGCCCCTACGGGGCCTACCGCCGGGGGCAGTTCTTC; CDR3aa: CASSPYGAYRRGQFF
j_gene: TRBJ2-6; d_gene: NA; v_gene: TRBV14; abundance: NA; len: 14; CDR3nt: TGTGCCAGCAGCCAACTCGGTGGGGCCAACGTCCTGACTTTC; CDR3aa: CASSQLGGANVLTF
j_gene: TRBJ2-7; d_gene: TRBD2; v_gene: TRBV18; abundance: NA; len: 12; CDR3nt: TGTGCCAGCTCGCCCGGGGGGGGCGAGCAGTACTTC; CDR3aa: CASSPGGGEQYF
j_gene: TRBJ2-1; d_gene: NA; v_gene: TRBV5-1; abundance: NA; len: 12; CDR3nt: TGCGCCAGCAGGCTGCATAACAATGAGCAGTTCTTC; CDR3aa: CASRLHNNEQFF
j_gene: TRBJ2-5; d_gene: NA; v_gene: TRBV5-1; abundance: NA; len: 13; CDR3nt: TGCGCCAGCAGCTTGCAGCCTCTGGAGACCCAGTACTTC; CDR3aa: CASSLQPLETQYF
j_gene: TRBJ1-2; d_gene: NA; v_gene: TRBV4-1; abundance: few; len: 13; CDR3nt: TGCGCCAGCAGCCAAGACGGAACCGGGGGCTACACCTTC; CDR3aa: CASSQDGTGGYTF
j_gene: TRBJ2-7; d_gene: TRBD2; v_gene: TRBV28; abundance: few; len: 15; CDR3nt: TGTGCCAGCAGTTTGGCGTCCGGGGGGGCGGCCGAGCAGTACTTC; CDR3aa: CASSLASGGAAEQYF
j_gene: TRBJ1-2; d_gene: NA; v_gene: TRBV29-1; abundance: NA; len: 12; CDR3nt: TGCAGCGGTACCGACGGAAACTATGGCTACACCTTC; CDR3aa: CSGTDGNYGYTF
j_gene: TRBJ1-4; d_gene: TRBD1; v_gene: TRBV4-1; abundance: few; len: 15; CDR3nt: TGCGCCAGCAGCCAGGACAGGGGGACCTTGGAAAAACTGTTTTTT; CDR3aa: CASSQDRGTLEKLFF
j_gene: TRBJ1-3; d_gene: TRBD1; v_gene: TRBV18; abundance: NA; len: 14; CDR3nt: TGTGCCAGCTCACCAGACAGGGGCGGAAACACCATATATTTT; CDR3aa: CASSPDRGGNTIYF
j_gene: TRBJ2-5; d_gene: NA; v_gene: TRBV7-9; abundance: NA; len: 14; CDR3nt: TGTGCCAGCAGCGGAATGAGGGGGGAAGAGACCCAGTACTTC; CDR3aa: CASSGMRGEETQYF
j_gene: TRBJ1-5; d_gene: NA; v_gene: TRBV19; abundance: NA; len: 12; CDR3nt: TGTGCCAGTGTACAGGGCAATCAGCCCCAGCATTTT; CDR3aa: CASVQGNQPQHF
j_gene: TRBJ1-1; d_gene: NA; v_gene: TRBV6-1; abundance: NA; len: 13; CDR3nt: TGTGCCAGCAAGATAACAGGAGACACTGAAGCTTTCTTT; CDR3aa: CASKITGDTEAFF
j_gene: TRBJ2-7; d_gene: NA; v_gene: TRBV11-2; abundance: NA; len: 14; CDR3nt: TGTGCCAGCAGCTTTTCTATCCGGCCCTACGAGCAGTACTTC; CDR3aa: CASSFSIRPYEQYF
j_gene: TRBJ1-4; d_gene: TRBD1; v_gene: TRBV25-1; abundance: NA; len: 17; CDR3nt: TGTGCCAGCAGTGAAGAGACAGGGGCGTCGTGGTCTGAAAAACTGTTTTTT; CDR3aa: CASSEETGASWSEKLFF
j_gene: TRBJ2-5; d_gene: NA; v_gene: TRBV15; abundance: once; len: 12; CDR3nt: TGTGCCACCAGTACTTCCCCGGGACGGACCTACTTC; CDR3aa: CATSTSPGRTYF
j_gene: TRBJ2-3; d_gene: NA; v_gene: TRBV19; abundance: few; len: 14; CDR3nt: TGTGCCAGTAGTATGGGTCAGGGCACAGATACGCAGTATTTT; CDR3aa: CASSMGQGTDTQYF
j_gene: TRBJ1-1; d_gene: NA; v_gene: TRBV28; abundance: NA; len: 11; CDR3nt: TGTGCCAGCAGTGAGGGGGCTGAAGCTTTCTTT; CDR3aa: CASSEGAEAFF
j_gene: TRBJ2-3; d_gene: TRBD2; v_gene: TRBV11-2; abundance: NA; len: 17; CDR3nt: TGTGCCAGCAGCTCCCGACTAGCGGGGGGCGTCACAGATACGCAGTATTTT; CDR3aa: CASSSRLAGGVTDTQYF
j_gene: TRBJ2-7; d_gene: NA; v_gene: TRBV7-9; abundance: NA; len: 12; CDR3nt: TGTGCCAGCAGCTACAGGGATTCCGAGCAGTACTTC; CDR3aa: CASSYRDSEQYF
j_gene: TRBJ2-7; d_gene: NA; v_gene: TRBV12-5; abundance: NA; len: 11; CDR3nt: TGTGCTAGTGGTTTGGAGCACTCGCAGTACTTC; CDR3aa: CASGLEHSQYF
j_gene: TRBJ2-2; d_gene: NA; v_gene: TRBV27; abundance: NA; len: 14; CDR3nt: TGTGCCAGCAGTTTACCGGGCCGCACCGGGGAGCTGTTTTTT; CDR3aa: CASSLPGRTGELFF
j_gene: TRBJ2-3; d_gene: TRBD1; v_gene: TRBV5-1; abundance: NA; len: 16; CDR3nt: TGCGCCAGCAGCTTGGCCCCGGGACAGGACACAGATACGCAGTATTTT; CDR3aa: CASSLAPGQDTDTQYF
j_gene: TRBJ1-5; d_gene: TRBD1; v_gene: TRBV2; abundance: few; len: 13; CDR3nt: TGTGCCAGCAGTCAGGGGGCGCGGCAGCCCCAGCATTTT; CDR3aa: CASSQGARQPQHF
j_gene: TRBJ2-7; d_gene: NA; v_gene: TRBV29-1; abundance: NA; len: 11; CDR3nt: TGCAGCGTGCGCCAGTCCTACGAGCAGTACTTC; CDR3aa: CSVRQSYEQYF
j_gene: TRBJ2-3; d_gene: NA; v_gene: TRBV10-3; abundance: NA; len: 13; CDR3nt: TGTGCCATCAGTGAGTATCGGGCAGATACGCAGTATTTT; CDR3aa: CAISEYRADTQYF
j_gene: TRBJ1-6; d_gene: NA; v_gene: TRBV7-6; abundance: few; len: 16; CDR3nt: TGTGCCAGCAGCTTTAGGCCAGGGGAAGATAATTCACCCCTCCACTTT; CDR3aa: CASSFRPGEDNSPLHF
j_gene: TRBJ1-5; d_gene: NA; v_gene: TRBV15; abundance: NA; len: 18; CDR3nt: TGTGCCACCAGCAGAGATGCGACAGACCTTTATAGCAATCAGCCCCAGCATTTT; CDR3aa: CATSRDATDLYSNQPQHF
j_gene: TRBJ2-2; d_gene: TRBD2; v_gene: TRBV4-1; abundance: NA; len: 17; CDR3nt: TGCGCCAGCAGCCAACTAGCGGGGGGTCCCCTTTCCGGGGAGCTGTTTTTT; CDR3aa: CASSQLAGGPLSGELFF
j_gene: TRBJ1-1; d_gene: NA; v_gene: TRBV7-2; abundance: NA; len: 16; CDR3nt: TGTGCCAGCAGCTTAAATCGGGGCCTTTCTGACACTGAAGCTTTCTTT; CDR3aa: CASSLNRGLSDTEAFF
j_gene: TRBJ1-5; d_gene: NA; v_gene: TRBV5-1; abundance: few; len: 15; CDR3nt: TGCGCCAGCAGCGCCACAGGGATTCGGGATCAGCCCCAGCATTTT; CDR3aa: CASSATGIRDQPQHF
j_gene: TRBJ2-2; d_gene: NA; v_gene: TRBV11-2; abundance: NA; len: 15; CDR3nt: TGTGCCAGCACCCTGAGGGGGGCAAGGACCGGGGAGCTGTTTTTT; CDR3aa: CASTLRGARTGELFF
j_gene: TRBJ2-3; d_gene: NA; v_gene: TRBV9; abundance: NA; len: 18; CDR3nt: TGTGCCAGCAGCGGACCAAGATGGGCGGGATGGGGCACAGATACGCAGTATTTT; CDR3aa: CASSGPRWAGWGTDTQYF
j_gene: TRBJ2-1; d_gene: TRBD2; v_gene: TRBV7-2; abundance: NA; len: 15; CDR3nt: TGTGCCAGCAGCACTCTAGCGGGGGGCAGAAATGAGCAGTTCTTC; CDR3aa: CASSTLAGGRNEQFF